This entry lists 26 T cell receptor beta chains sequenced from one sample in a study of cytotoxic CD8 clonotypes in ibrutinib-treated CLL. The repertoire was sequenced with immunoSEQ multiplex PCR; TCRdb's copy has only in-frame clones and lacks some. Among tens of thousands of clones listed, about 70% were seen once. The source material was PBMCs, sampled after 12 months of ibrutinib treatment. The receptors come from a human donor with chronic lymphocytic leukemia.

This chain uses TRBV9 with TRBJ2-7; 9 bases map to TRBD1. CDR1 SGDLS and CDR2 YYNGEE come from the germline V gene. The CDR3 covers 14 residues. With V trimmed by 3 bases and J by 2 bases, 3 bases remained unmatched. CDR3 sequence reads: CASSGGTGPYEQYF. The CDR3 DNA is TGTGCCAGCAGCGGAGGGACAGGGCCCTACGAGCAGTACTTC.

The V and J genes are TRBV28 and TRBJ2-1; D is unresolved. Looked up from germline, CDR1 is MDHEN and CDR2 is SYDVKM. The ends were cut back, 9 bases at V and 0 bases at J, with 12 bases in the middle. This CDR3 is built from 14 residues. The CDR3: CASLSGSSYNEQFF. CDR3 coding DNA: TGTGCCAGTCTTAGTGGTAGCTCCTACAATGAGCAGTTCTTC.

V is TRBV6-1 and J is TRBJ1-5; no reliable D call. The germline V and J ends were trimmed by 4 bases and 4 bases, with 8 bases remaining between them. From germline, CDR1 is MNHNS and CDR2 SASEGT. The CDR3 is 13 residues long. This CDR3 reads CASSATTNQPQHF. CDR3 bases: TGTGCCAGCAGTGCCACTACTAATCAGCCCCAGCATTTT.

This clone showed up just a few times. The chain carries TRBV6-4 and TRBJ2-1; 10 nucleotides match TRBD1. CDR3 length equals 11 residues. J lost 15 bases, V lost 3 bases, and 2 bases had no gene match. Germline V gene sequence: CDR1 MRHNA, CDR2 SNTAGT. CDR3 sequence: CASSEGTGVFF. For the CDR3, the DNA is TGTGCCAGCAGTGAGGGGACAGGGGTGTTCTTC.

This chain uses TRBV18 with TRBJ2-1; TRBD1 might be the D (7 bases). The CDR3 extends over 15 amino acids. Germline-derived CDR1 and CDR2 are KGHSH and LQKENI. V was pared by 6 bases and J by 6 bases, with 18 bases between. This CDR3 is CASSPAGQLGNEQFF. The CDR3 nucleotides read TGTGCCAGCTCCCCGGCGGGACAGCTGGGCAATGAGCAGTTCTTC.

This rearrangement joins TRBV5-1 to TRBJ1-4; 9 nucleotides agree with TRBD1. The ends lost 4 bases at V and 2 bases at J; junction bases unmatched: 6. The CDR3 is 16 residues long. Per the germline V gene, CDR1 is SGHRS and CDR2 is YFSETQ. The CDR3 loop reads CASSPQGATTNEKLFF. CDR3 DNA: TGCGCCAGCAGCCCACAGGGGGCGACTACTAATGAAAAACTGTTTTTT.

This clone was seen a few times. The chain is built from TRBV5-1 and TRBJ2-3; D is perhaps TRBD1 or TRBD2 (6 bases each). The CDR3 is 15 residues long. Germline CDR1 is SGHRS and CDR2 is YFSETQ. With 2 bases removed from V and 5 bases from J, the gap between germline ends came to 15 bases. The DNA of the CDR3 is TGCGCCAGCAGCTTTACGGCAGGAGGGGGAGATACGCAGTATTTT. Amino acid sequence: CASSFTAGGGDTQYF.

The chain recombines TRBV9 with TRBJ1-5; a weak D match, TRBD1 (6 bases). V shed 5 bases and J shed 5 bases, with 11 bases lying between them. The CDR3 totals 13 residues. Germline V lookup: CDR1 SGDLS, CDR2 YYNGEE. The CDR3: CASRQGGYQPQHF. Written as DNA, the CDR3 is TGTGCCAGCAGACAGGGCGGCTATCAGCCCCAGCATTTT. The variable domain in full, with the rest retrieved from reference TRBV9 and TRBJ1-5, is DSGVTQTPKHLITATGQRVTLRCSPRSGDLSVYWYQQSLDQGLQFLIQYYNGEERAKGNILERFSAQQFPDLHSELNLSSLELGDSALYFCASRQGGYQPQHFGDGTRLSIL.

The chain has TRBV6-5 and TRBJ1-1; 11 bases are shared with TRBD1. Germline V gene sequence: CDR1 MNHEY, CDR2 SVGAGI. CDR3 length: 14 amino acids. Trimming at V came to 7 bases and at J to 5 bases, leaving 6 bases not matched to a gene. The CDR3 bases are TGTGCCAGCATTCTGGGACAGGGGGTGACTGAAGCTTTCTTT. It codes for CASILGQGVTEAFF.

This clone turned up a few times. The V gene is TRBV14, the J gene TRBJ2-5; 11 bases fit TRBD2. Trimming took 4 bases from V and 1 from J; bases not matched to a gene: 5. The length of the CDR3 is 16 residues. Looked up from germline, CDR1 is SGHDN and CDR2 is FVKESK. CDR3 sequence: CASSPILAGGQETQYF. The CDR3 DNA is TGTGCCAGCAGCCCCATTCTAGCGGGAGGCCAAGAGACCCAGTACTTC.

V and J are TRBV5-3 and TRBJ2-7, with 11 bases fitting TRBD2. TRBV5-3 qualifies as an ORF whose function is uncertain. The CDR3 is 15 residues long. J was trimmed by 7 bases and V by 1 base; bases with no gene match: 7. The DNA of the CDR3 is TGTGCCAGAAGCTTGTTTAGCGGGAGGGTAGGGGAGCAGTACTTC. As protein: CARSLFSGRVGEQYF.

In this sample, this clone turned up once. The J gene is TRBJ1-1, the V gene TRBV12-5; the D gene is possibly TRBD1 (5 bases). CDR1 is LGHNT and CDR2 is FRNRAP in the germline V gene. V was pared by 4 bases and J by 4 bases, with 10 bases between. CDR3 length equals 13 residues. CDR3 region: CASGYDRSTEAFF. DNA for the CDR3: TGTGCTAGTGGTTACGACAGAAGCACTGAAGCTTTCTTT.

This sequence joins TRBV7-9 and TRBJ1-3; no firm D call. This CDR3 is 13 amino acids long. V was shortened by 2 bases and J by 0 bases, with 2 bases between the two germline ends. CDR1 and CDR2 (germline): SEHNR, FQNEAQ (reference sequence). Here the CDR3 reads CASSLLSGNTIYF. Written as DNA, the CDR3 is TGTGCCAGCAGCTTACTCTCTGGAAACACCATATATTTT.

The chain recombines TRBV9 with TRBJ2-7, with a weak D call TRBD2 (6 bases). The V gene lost 1 base and the J gene lost 2 bases, with 13 bases spanning the gap. This CDR3 spans 15 amino acids. The germline V gene has CDR1 SGDLS and CDR2 YYNGEE. The DNA of the CDR3 is TGTGCCAGCAGCGTATCGGCTAGCGATCCCTACGAGCAGTACTTC. Translated: CASSVSASDPYEQYF.

This chain links TRBV12-5 with TRBJ2-7; D may be TRBD1 (6 bases). Trimming pared 4 bases from V and 2 bases from J, leaving 12 bases between. CDR3 length equals 14 residues. Per germline, CDR1 LGHNT and CDR2 FRNRAP. DNA for the CDR3: TGTGCTAGTGGTTCGGGACAACCACCCTACGAGCAGTACTTC. It codes for CASGSGQPPYEQYF.

This clone occurred once. The chain has TRBV7-9 and TRBJ1-1; TRBD1 might be the D (5 bases). The CDR3 consists of 12 residues. From germline, CDR1 is SEHNR and CDR2 FQNEAQ (reference sequence). Trimming pared 5 bases from V and 9 bases from J, leaving 13 bases between. The CDR3 spells CASSPTGVQAFF. The CDR3 bases are TGTGCCAGCAGCCCTACAGGAGTACAAGCTTTCTTT.

The chain employs TRBV25-1 and TRBJ2-4, with a weak D call TRBD2 (6 bases). The CDR3 length is 14 residues. Trimming removed 1 base from V and 7 bases from J, with 11 bases in between. Germline CDR1 is MGHDK and CDR2 is SYGVNS. DNA for the CDR3: TGTGCCAGCAGTGAATTAGGGGCGGGGAACATTCAGTACTTC. Amino acid sequence: CASSELGAGNIQYF.

The V and J genes are TRBV14 and TRBJ2-1; 14 bases are shared with TRBD2. Germline values: CDR1 SGHDN, CDR2 FVKESK. V was clipped by 6 bases and J by 8 bases; unmatched bases: 3. There are 14 residues in the CDR3. The chain's CDR3 is CASRSGLAGDEQFF. The CDR3 region has the DNA TGTGCCAGCAGGTCGGGACTAGCGGGAGATGAGCAGTTCTTC.

The V gene is TRBV11-2, the J gene TRBJ2-1, with 9 nucleotides matching TRBD2. The CDR3 is made up of 16 amino acids. Germline-derived CDR1 and CDR2 are SGHAT and FQNNGV. With V trimmed by 1 base and J by 3 bases, 4 bases remained unmatched. In DNA, the CDR3 is TGTGCCAGCAGCTTAGTATCTAGCGGGAACTACAATGAGCAGTTCTTC. Its translation: CASSLVSSGNYNEQFF.

This clone has only a few counts. The chain uses TRBV5-5 and TRBJ2-2; D uncertain. Germline V lookup: CDR1 SGHKS, CDR2 YYEKEE (reference sequence). Trimming cost V 7 bases and J 3 bases, with 7 bases left between them. CDR3 length: 12 amino acids. The CDR3 region is CASRLHTGELFF. The CDR3 coding sequence is TGTGCCAGCCGACTGCACACCGGGGAGCTGTTTTTT.

This clone was observed a handful of times. The chain has TRBV28 and TRBJ2-1; 8 nucleotides line up with TRBD2. The V and J ends lost 6 bases and 7 bases, in that order; junction bases with no gene match: 5. CDR3 size: 13 residues. Germline assignment: CDR1 MDHEN and CDR2 SYDVKM. CDR3 in DNA: TGTGCCAGCAGGGGCGGGAGGCCTAATGAGCAGTTCTTC. This translates into CASRGGRPNEQFF. Drawing the rest from reference TRBV28 and TRBJ2-1, the complete variable domain is DVKVTQSSRYLVKRTGEKVFLECVQDMDHENMFWYRQDPGLGLRLIYFSYDVKMKEKGDIPEGYSVSREKKERFSLILESASTNQTSMYLCASRGGRPNEQFFGPGTRLTVL.

The CDR3 region has the DNA TGTGCCAGCAGCCCCTTAGGGACTAATACAGATACGCAGTATTTT. It is translated as CASSPLGTNTDTQYF. The chain carries TRBV7-7 and TRBJ2-3; 7 bases fit TRBD2. The V gene's germline CDR1 is SSHAT and CDR2 FNYEAQ (reference sequence). CDR3 length equals 15 residues. J was trimmed by 3 bases and V by 5 bases; bases with no gene match: 8.

V gene TRBV7-2 combines with J gene TRBJ2-1; D may be TRBD2 (5 bases). Germline CDR1 SGHTA, CDR2 FQGNSA. Trimming took off 4 bases at V and 6 bases at J, with 10 bases between the two ends. The CDR3 spans 13 residues. The CDR3 reads CASSSGNLNEQFF. The DNA of the CDR3 is TGTGCCAGCAGCTCGGGAAACCTCAATGAGCAGTTCTTC.

The rearrangement links TRBV5-4 to TRBJ2-5; 11 bases fit TRBD2. CDR1 and CDR2 (germline): SGHNT, YYREEE (reference sequence). CDR3 size: 16 residues. V shed 2 bases and J 5 bases; nucleotides not matched to a gene: 8. The CDR3 DNA sequence: TGTGCCAGCAGCTTTGGGACTAGCGGAGGGGGTGAGACCCAGTACTTC. Its protein product is CASSFGTSGGGETQYF.

The V gene is TRBV30, the J gene TRBJ2-2, with 9 bases matching TRBD2. V shed 2 bases and J 8 bases; nucleotides not matched to a gene: 12. The germline V gene encodes CDR1 GTSNPN and CDR2 SVGIG (reference sequence). This CDR3 comprises 16 residues. The chain's CDR3 is CAWSMGLAGSVGELFF. CDR3 coding DNA: TGTGCCTGGAGTATGGGTCTAGCGGGGTCCGTAGGGGAGCTGTTTTTT.

V usage is TRBV20-1 and J usage is TRBJ2-5; D gene ambiguous. This CDR3 has 11 amino acids. The germline CDR1 and CDR2 sequences are DFQATT and SNEGSKA (reference sequence). Between the trimmed V and J ends, which lost 7 bases and 1 base, there was a span of 7 bases. CDR3 sequence: CSVHSQETQYF. The DNA of the CDR3 is TGCAGTGTGCACAGCCAAGAGACCCAGTACTTC.